The present entry profiles one T cell receptor beta chain with its context. This specimen belongs to a study of blood T cell repertoires in COVID-19. At the level of the study: Both acute and convalescent COVID-19 samples were obtained from the United States, Italy and Spain. From T cells, B-cell-depleted T cells, or PBMCs came the material, which was cDNA or gDNA.

This CDR3 has 12 residues. Trimming removed 2 bases from V and 10 bases from J, with 6 bases in between. In the study's own analysis: Amplification of reference gene primers provided the estimated nucleated cell counts. TCRdb keeps only in-frame clones here, not all; method: immunoSEQ multiplex PCR. That table supplies the V and J calls and clone size; D and trimming were determined from the DNA. The top ten hold roughly 21% of the sample, which has approximately 180,000 clones, about 85% seen once. This receptor was taken from a man aged 55-75 years with active or convalescent COVID-19. The specimen sequenced was peripheral blood. V gene TRBV12-3 or TRBV12-4 combines with J gene TRBJ1-6, with D hard to call. In nucleotides, the CDR3 is TGTGCCAGCAGTTTATCTGGCTCACCCCTCCACTTT. Translated: CASSLSGSPLHF.